The 8 T cell receptor beta chains below were found in one sample sequenced in a study of T cells in localized non-small cell lung cancer. Libraries were prepared by immunoSEQ multiplex PCR; TCRdb keeps only in-frame clonotypes and omits some of them. The data contain about 43,000 clones, 91% of them singletons. The sequencing here drew on PBMCs, taken before any cancer treatment. The receptors were sampled from a woman aged 40-69 years with stage II lung adenocarcinoma.

The CDR3 sequence: CASSSTGTNLAKNIQYF. In DNA form, the CDR3 reads TGTGCCAGCAGTTCAACCGGGACAAACCTAGCCAAAAACATTCAGTACTTC. The gene calls are TRBV28 and TRBJ2-4; D perhaps matches TRBD1 (6 bases). The CDR3 has 17 residues. Germline V gene lookup returns CDR1 MDHEN and CDR2 SYDVKM. V lost 4 bases to trimming and J lost 0 bases, with 16 bases between them.

The chain recombines TRBV13 with TRBJ1-1; TRBD1 might be the D (5 bases). V lost 4 bases to trimming and J lost 5 bases, with 17 bases between them. This CDR3 region has 15 residues. CDR1 and CDR2 from the germline V gene are PRHDT and FYEKMQ (reference sequence). CDR3 bases: TGTGCCAGCAGCTCATTTGGGGGGTTAGGGACTGAAGCTTTCTTT. This translates into CASSSFGGLGTEAFF.

The gene calls are TRBV9 and TRBJ1-1; D is unclear. The germline gives CDR1 SGDLS, CDR2 YYNGEE. Trimming took 2 bases from V and 1 from J, leaving 9 bases between them. The CDR3 has 14 residues. The CDR3 DNA reads as TGTGCCAGCAGCGTCGGGGTGGCGAACACTGAAGCTTTCTTT. Protein product: CASSVGVANTEAFF.

The V call is TRBV15, the J call TRBJ2-5; the D is unclear. The CDR3 is 12 residues long. Per germline, CDR1 LNHNV and CDR2 YYDKDF (reference sequence). V lost 0 bases, J lost 4 bases, and 3 bases lay in between. CDR3 in DNA: TGTGCCACCAGCAGAGATGGAGAGACCCAGTACTTC. Protein product: CATSRDGETQYF.

This chain connects TRBV6-6 to TRBJ2-1; maybe TRBD1 (6 bases). Between the trimmed V and J ends, which lost 4 bases and 1 base, there was a span of 11 bases. Germline lookup yields CDR1 MNHNY and CDR2 SVGAGI (reference sequence). This CDR3 is built from 15 residues. CDR3: CASSSSTGSYNEQFF. The CDR3 nucleotides are TGTGCCAGCAGTTCCTCGACAGGTTCCTACAATGAGCAGTTCTTC.

This rearrangement joins TRBV19 to TRBJ1-1; 7 bases match TRBD1. The germline gives CDR1 LNHDA, CDR2 SQIVND (reference sequence). V was pared by 3 bases and J by 4 bases, with 8 bases of the junction left unmatched. This CDR3 spans 15 amino acids. The CDR3 sequence: CASSIRQGGGTEAFF. The CDR3 DNA reads as TGTGCCAGTAGTATTCGACAGGGTGGGGGCACTGAAGCTTTCTTT.

This chain links TRBV12-5 with TRBJ2-5, with TRBD2 matching 7 bases. V lost 1 base, J lost 1 base, and 12 bases stayed unmatched. Germline V gene sequence: CDR1 LGHNT, CDR2 FRNRAP. The CDR3 extends over 18 amino acids. The chain's CDR3 is CASGLGNLAGQGQETQYF. The CDR3, as DNA: TGTGCTAGTGGTTTGGGTAACTTAGCGGGTCAGGGCCAAGAGACCCAGTACTTC.

The chain is built from TRBV29-1 and TRBJ2-5, with D perhaps matching TRBD2 (6 bases). The V end was cut by 4 bases, the J end by 3 bases, with 12 bases between. This CDR3 region has 13 residues. CDR1 SQVTM and CDR2 ANQGSEA come from the germline V gene. The DNA for the CDR3 is TGCAGCGTTGTTGTCGGAGGGGAAGAGACCCAGTACTTC. It specifies CSVVVGGEETQYF.